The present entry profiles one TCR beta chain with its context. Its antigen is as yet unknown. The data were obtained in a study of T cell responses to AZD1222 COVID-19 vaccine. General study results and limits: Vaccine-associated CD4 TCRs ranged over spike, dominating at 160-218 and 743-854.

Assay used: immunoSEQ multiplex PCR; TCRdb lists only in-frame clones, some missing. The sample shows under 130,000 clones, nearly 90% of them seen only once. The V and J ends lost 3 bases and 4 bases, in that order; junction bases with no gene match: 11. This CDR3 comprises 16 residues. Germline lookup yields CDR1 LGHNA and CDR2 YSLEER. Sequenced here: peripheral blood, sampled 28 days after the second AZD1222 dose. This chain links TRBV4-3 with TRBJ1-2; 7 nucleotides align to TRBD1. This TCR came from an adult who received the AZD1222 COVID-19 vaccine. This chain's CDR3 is CASSQRAGQDFYGYTF. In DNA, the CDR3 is TGCGCCAGCAGCCAGAGAGCCGGACAGGACTTCTATGGCTACACCTTC.